The 30 T cell receptor beta chains given below trace back to one sample, sequenced in a study of identical twins. A single record per CDR3 protein comes from TCRdb applying MiXCR to the 5' RACE reads. The data contain about 150,000 distinct CDR3 sequences, under 4.5% of them singletons. Sequences were obtained from memory T cells sorted from blood. The receptors originated from a man aged 18 to 30 in good health.

This clonotype was detected many times. This rearrangement joins TRBV29-1 to TRBJ2-3; the match to TRBD2 covers 9 bases. CDR1 is SQVTM, CDR2 ANQGSEA, per germline. The CDR3 totals 13 residues. The ends lost 5 bases at V and 2 bases at J; junction bases unmatched: 2. In DNA form, the CDR3 reads TGCAGCGTTAGCGGGAGGAACACAGATACGCAGTATTTT. Protein sequence: CSVSGRNTDTQYF.

This clonotype was recorded many times. The chain combines TRBV4-1 with TRBJ1-1; D gene unclear. The CDR3 runs to 15 residues. CDR1 is MGHRA, CDR2 YSYEKL, per germline. V shed 1 base and J shed 1 base, with 10 bases lying between them. The DNA for the CDR3 is TGCGCCAGCAGCCAAGTAGGGCCCCCGAACACTGAAGCTTTCTTT. Amino acid sequence: CASSQVGPPNTEAFF.

In its sample, this clonotype was seen many times. The chain combines TRBV12-3 or TRBV12-4 with TRBJ2-5, with 8 bases fitting TRBD2. V lost 1 base, J lost 3 bases, and 4 bases stayed unmatched. The CDR3 contains 15 residues. The CDR3 loop reads CASSLGGRTEETQYF. CDR3 DNA sequence: TGTGCCAGCAGTTTAGGCGGGAGGACCGAAGAGACCCAGTACTTC.

This clonotype was counted many times. V and J are TRBV20-1 and TRBJ2-1; TRBD2 aligns across 12 bases. The junction had 5 bases not matched to a gene; V was cut back by 3 bases and J by 8 bases. The CDR3 length is 14 residues. Germline V gene data show CDR1 as DFQATT and CDR2 as SNEGSKA (reference sequence). This CDR3 is CSASPSGRVHEQFF. In DNA, the CDR3 is TGCAGTGCTAGCCCTAGCGGGAGGGTCCATGAGCAGTTCTTC.

This clonotype was seen repeatedly, ten times or more. The rearrangement joins TRBV11-3 to TRBJ2-1; 9 positions agree with TRBD2. Trimming took 3 bases from V and 4 from J; bases not matched to a gene: 16. The CDR3 extends over 19 amino acids. Per germline, CDR1 SGHNT and CDR2 YENEEA. This CDR3 is CASSLRTSDPRVGYNEQFF. The CDR3 DNA reads TGTGCCAGCAGCTTGAGGACTAGCGACCCCAGGGTCGGTTACAATGAGCAGTTCTTC.

This clonotype was observed many times. CDR3 coding DNA: TGCGCCAGCAGCCCAACCCCAACAGGGTTAGGATCACCCCTCCACTTT. It encodes CASSPTPTGLGSPLHF. V and J are TRBV5-1 and TRBJ1-6, with D perhaps matching TRBD1 (6 bases). The CDR3 spans 16 residues. V lost 4 bases and J lost 10, with 21 bases in between. CDR1 and CDR2 (germline): SGHRS, YFSETQ.

In its sample, this clonotype was seen many times. The chain uses TRBV12-3 or TRBV12-4 and TRBJ2-1; TRBD2 agrees at 7 bases. V gave up 5 bases and J gave up 3 bases; unmatched junction bases: 7. The CDR3 extends over 15 amino acids. CDR3 amino acids: CASSGQRGNYNEQFF. The CDR3 DNA follows: TGTGCCAGCAGTGGCCAGCGGGGCAACTACAATGAGCAGTTCTTC.

This clonotype was detected ten times or more. The chain links TRBV5-1 to TRBJ2-1, with D perhaps TRBD1 or TRBD2 (5 bases each). The V gene lost 1 base and the J gene lost 8 bases, with 10 bases spanning the gap. This CDR3 has 13 residues. Germline assignment: CDR1 SGHRS and CDR2 YFSETQ. The CDR3: CASSLMGDHEQFF. DNA for the CDR3: TGCGCCAGCAGCTTGATGGGGGACCATGAGCAGTTCTTC.

In this sample, this clonotype turned up many times. The rearrangement joins TRBV12-3 or TRBV12-4 to TRBJ1-1, with D unresolved. Trimming removed 7 bases from V and 2 bases from J, with 14 bases in between. The CDR3 has 14 residues. The CDR3, as DNA: TGTGCCAGCACCCAGAATCAGAGAAACACTGAAGCTTTCTTT. Residues: CASTQNQRNTEAFF.

This clonotype was counted ten times or more. This chain joins TRBV7-2 and TRBJ2-7, with a weak D call TRBD2 (6 bases). With 5 bases removed from V and 4 bases from J, the gap between germline ends came to 18 bases. The CDR3 consists of 15 residues. Germline V CDR1 and CDR2: SGHTA, FQGNSA. The DNA for the CDR3 is TGTGCCAGCAGCACCGGGACGAGACTAGATTACGAGCAGTACTTC. Protein sequence: CASSTGTRLDYEQYF.

Ten or more counts support this clonotype. J is TRBJ2-3 and V is TRBV20-1; 9 nucleotides agree with TRBD2. The CDR3 is 13 residues long. V lost 6 bases, J lost 3 bases, and 4 bases stayed unmatched. Germline CDR1 reads DFQATT; CDR2 reads SNEGSKA (reference sequence). The CDR3: CSASGLATDTQYF. As DNA, the CDR3 is TGCAGTGCATCGGGACTAGCAACAGATACGCAGTATTTT.

This clonotype was observed many times. The CDR3 nucleotides read TGCGCCAGCAGCGCCCGGACAGGGAACACCGGGGAGCTGTTTTTT. Translation: CASSARTGNTGELFF. The chain uses TRBV5-1 and TRBJ2-2; TRBD1 matches at 7 bases. The CDR3 has 15 amino acids. Germline lookup yields CDR1 SGHRS and CDR2 YFSETQ. V lost 4 bases, J lost 1 base, and 4 bases stayed unmatched.

This clonotype was detected many times. A clone one base away is much larger, so this may be a read error. The chain has TRBV6-2 or TRBV6-3 and TRBJ2-7, with D possibly matching TRBD2 (5 bases). Germline assignment: CDR1 MNHEY and CDR2 SVGEGT. There are 13 residues in the CDR3. V dropped 2 bases and J dropped 6 bases, with 11 bases sitting between them. The CDR3 DNA follows: TGTGCCAGCAGTTACCAGTGGACTTCCGAGCAGTACTTC. Amino acid sequence: CASSYQWTSEQYF.

The table lists this clonotype with many counts. The CDR3 DNA reads TGCAGCGTTGAAAAAGATACGCAGTATTTT. Protein product: CSVEKDTQYF. The chain employs TRBV29-1 and TRBJ2-3; D call uncertain. The CDR3 is 10 residues long. Germline V gives CDR1 SQVTM, CDR2 ANQGSEA. V lost 2 bases and J lost 5, with 2 bases in between.

This clonotype was found many times. This chain uses TRBV10-3 with TRBJ2-3, with TRBD2 matching 11 bases. The CDR3 length is 14 residues. Germline lookup yields CDR1 ENHRY and CDR2 SYGVKD. V lost 10 bases, J lost 6 bases, and 9 bases stayed unmatched. As DNA, the CDR3 is TGTGCCACTTTAGCGGGAGGGCCCCTGGATACGCAGTATTTT. The encoded protein is CATLAGGPLDTQYF.

The DNA of the CDR3 is TGTGCCAGCAGCCCTCGCCCGGGAGGGGTTTCAAACACCGGGGAGCTGTTTTTT. It codes for CASSPRPGGVSNTGELFF. V gene TRBV11-1 combines with J gene TRBJ2-2; 8 nucleotides agree with TRBD2. Trimming took 5 bases from V and 2 from J; bases not matched to a gene: 13. This CDR3 comprises 18 residues. The germline CDR1 and CDR2 sequences are SGHAT and FQDESV (reference sequence).

This clonotype was seen repeatedly, ten times or more. The chain carries TRBV5-6 and TRBJ1-6; the match to TRBD1 covers 12 bases. This CDR3 spans 15 amino acids. The J segment lost 9 bases and the V segment lost 3 bases, leaving 4 bases of the junction unmatched. Per germline, CDR1 SGHDT and CDR2 YYEEEE. Here the CDR3 reads CASSSGQGAASPLHF. CDR3 in DNA: TGTGCCAGCAGCTCGGGACAGGGGGCCGCTTCACCCCTCCACTTT. Full variable domain (rest looked up from reference TRBV5-6 and TRBJ1-6): DAGVTQSPTHLIKTRGQQVTLRCSPKSGHDTVSWYQQALGQGPQFIFQYYEEEERQRGNFPDRFSGHQFPNYSSELNVNALLLGDSALYLCASSSGQGAASPLHFGNGTRLTVT.

V usage is TRBV4-1 and J usage is TRBJ2-1, with 11 bases lining up with TRBD2. This CDR3 has 19 residues. Trimming removed 5 bases from V and 3 bases from J; junction bases left unmatched: 15. CDR1 and CDR2 (germline): MGHRA, YSYEKL. DNA for the CDR3: TGCGCCAGCAGCTTCCGAGGGACTAGCGGAGCGCAAAACTACAATGAGCAGTTCTTC. This gives the protein CASSFRGTSGAQNYNEQFF.

The table lists this clonotype with many counts. The chain joins TRBV4-2 to TRBJ2-2; D call uncertain. Germline values: CDR1 LGHNA, CDR2 YNFKEQ. The length of the CDR3 is 14 residues. The ends were cut back, 0 bases at V and 8 bases at J, with 10 bases in the middle. The CDR3 nucleotides are TGTGCCAGCAGCCAAGACCACAAACCGGGGGAGCTGTTTTTT. It encodes CASSQDHKPGELFF.

This clonotype was seen repeatedly, ten times or more. The chain uses TRBV12-3 or TRBV12-4 and TRBJ1-3; no reliable D call. Trimming shortened V by 6 bases and J by 4 bases, and 4 bases separated the two germline ends. The CDR3 length is 11 residues. In DNA, the CDR3 is TGTGCCAGCAGCCGCGGAAACACCATATATTTT. Its translation: CASSRGNTIYF.

Ten or more counts support this clonotype. This rearrangement joins TRBV12-3 or TRBV12-4 to TRBJ1-2; a possible D gene is TRBD1 (5 bases). V lost 3 bases, J lost 5 bases, and 10 bases lay in between. The CDR3 is made up of 13 amino acids. The CDR3, as DNA: TGTGCCAGCAGTTTTGGGGCCCATTATGGCTACACCTTC. Encoded protein: CASSFGAHYGYTF.

Many counts were recorded for this clonotype. V usage is TRBV5-1 and J usage is TRBJ2-1, with D possibly TRBD2 on 6 matching bases. V shed 1 base and J shed 7 bases, with 12 bases lying between them. The CDR3 is 14 residues long. Germline loops: CDR1 SGHRS, CDR2 YFSETQ. CDR3 sequence reads: CASSLPGSVNEQFF. The CDR3, as DNA: TGCGCCAGCAGCTTGCCCGGGAGTGTTAATGAGCAGTTCTTC.

In this sample, this clonotype turned up many times. This chain links TRBV29-1 with TRBJ2-3, with 10 bases matching TRBD2. Germline lookup yields CDR1 SQVTM and CDR2 ANQGSEA. V lost 4 bases to trimming and J lost 0 bases; unmatched junction nucleotides: 4. This CDR3 spans 15 amino acids. In nucleotides, the CDR3 is TGCAGCGTTGTTCCAGCGGGAGGGAGCACAGATACGCAGTATTTT. It translates to CSVVPAGGSTDTQYF.

This clonotype was observed many times. CDR3 sequence reads: CASSPSQRDYEQFF. The CDR3 DNA is TGTGCCAGCTCCCCCTCCCAGCGGGATTATGAGCAGTTCTTC. The gene calls are TRBV18 and TRBJ2-1; 7 bases are shared with TRBD2. Germline loops: CDR1 KGHSH, CDR2 LQKENI. The CDR3 is 14 residues long. With V trimmed by 6 bases and J by 8 bases, 10 bases remained unmatched.

This clonotype was detected ten times or more. The chain has TRBV6-5 and TRBJ2-5; 9 nucleotides align to TRBD1. The V gene's germline CDR1 is MNHEY and CDR2 SVGAGI. The CDR3 consists of 15 residues. V trimming: 2 bases; J trimming: 9 bases; junction bases outside the gene matches: 10. CDR3 nucleotide sequence: TGTGCCAGCAGTTACGGGGCGGGACAGGGAGGCTCCCAGTACTTC. Translation: CASSYGAGQGGSQYF.

This clonotype was seen repeatedly, ten times or more. CDR3 DNA: TGCGCCAGCAGCTTAACAGGGGCGCGGGAGACCCAGTACTTC. Translation gives CASSLTGARETQYF. The chain has TRBV5-1 and TRBJ2-5; 7 bases align to TRBD1. V shed 2 bases and J 5 bases; nucleotides not matched to a gene: 6. The CDR3 consists of 14 residues. Germline V CDR1 and CDR2: SGHRS, YFSETQ.

This clonotype occurred many times. The CDR3 DNA reads TGCAGTGCTCAGCGGGAGGGCCTGGCGACCCAGTACTTC. Encoded protein: CSAQREGLATQYF. The genes are TRBV20-1 and TRBJ2-5; 10 bases agree with TRBD2. The V segment lost 5 bases and the J segment 7 bases; nucleotides outside the gene matches: 7. CDR1 is DFQATT and CDR2 is SNEGSKA in the germline V gene (reference sequence). The CDR3 has 13 amino acids.

This clonotype was picked up many times. This sequence joins TRBV27 and TRBJ2-3, with unresolved D. The CDR3 runs to 15 residues. V gave up 6 bases and J gave up 0 bases, with 13 bases separating them. CDR1 is MNHEY and CDR2 is SMNVEV in the germline V gene (reference sequence). This CDR3 reads CASSLIPTSTDTQYF. CDR3 nucleotides: TGTGCCAGCAGCCTTATACCCACTAGCACAGATACGCAGTATTTT.

This clonotype was detected a few times. The chain employs TRBV15 and TRBJ2-5; perhaps D is TRBD1 or TRBD2 (5 bases each). In germline, CDR1 is LNHNV, CDR2 YYDKDF (reference sequence). The V end was cut by 0 bases, the J end by 5 bases, with 13 bases between. The CDR3 covers 15 residues. CDR3 nucleotides: TGTGCCACCAGCAGAGATCGCAGGGAGCGGGAGACCCAGTACTTC. Protein product: CATSRDRRERETQYF.

This clonotype has a count of ten or more. The V and J genes are TRBV7-2 and TRBJ2-1; 10 positions agree with TRBD2. Germline-derived CDR1 and CDR2 are SGHTA and FQGNSA. CDR3 length equals 17 residues. The V and J ends lost 4 bases and 2 bases, in that order; junction bases with no gene match: 8. The CDR3 region is CASSSSGSGSAYNEQFF. The CDR3 DNA follows: TGTGCCAGCAGCTCTAGCGGGAGTGGGAGTGCCTACAATGAGCAGTTCTTC.